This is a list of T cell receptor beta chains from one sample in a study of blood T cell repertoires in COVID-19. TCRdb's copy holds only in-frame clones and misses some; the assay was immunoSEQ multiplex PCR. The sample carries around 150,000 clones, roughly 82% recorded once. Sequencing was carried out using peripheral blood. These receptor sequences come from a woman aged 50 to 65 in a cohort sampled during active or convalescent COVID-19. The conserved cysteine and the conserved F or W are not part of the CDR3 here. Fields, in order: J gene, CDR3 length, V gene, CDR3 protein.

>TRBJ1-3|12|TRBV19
ASSLDSSGNTIY
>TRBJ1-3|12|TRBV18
ASSPQGFGNTIY
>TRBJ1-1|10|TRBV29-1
SVGGHGVEAF
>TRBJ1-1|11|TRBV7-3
ASGEGQGTEAF
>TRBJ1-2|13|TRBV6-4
ASSDGQGGFYGYT
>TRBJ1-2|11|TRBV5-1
ASSPQDSRGYT
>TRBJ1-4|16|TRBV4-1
ASSTQTRQAATNEKLF
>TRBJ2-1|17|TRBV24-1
ATSDRKAGDSSSYNEQF
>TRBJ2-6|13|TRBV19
ASKTGAAGANVLT
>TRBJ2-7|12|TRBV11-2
ASSLPGPGQKQY
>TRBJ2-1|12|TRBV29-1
SVENRGGYNEQF
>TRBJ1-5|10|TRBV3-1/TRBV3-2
ASSRRPGPQH
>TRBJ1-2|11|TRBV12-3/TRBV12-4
ASSPTPLEGYT
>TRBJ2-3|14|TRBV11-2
ASSPETGGYTDTQY
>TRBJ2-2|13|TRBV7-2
ASSVSGEGTGELF
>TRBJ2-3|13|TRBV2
ASSVDRGSTDTQY
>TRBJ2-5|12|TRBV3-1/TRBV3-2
ASSQVLGAETQY